Presented here are 27 T cell receptor beta chains from one specimen sequenced in a study of human T cells and chemical hapten exposure. Via MiXCR, TCRdb re-called the 5' RACE reads, giving one row per CDR3 protein. The sample holds roughly 110,000 distinct CDR3 sequences, around 20% seen once. Before extraction, the whole blood was not fractionated, and total RNA was taken from it. The source of these receptors is a human donor in good health.

The J gene is TRBJ2-1, the V gene TRBV5-4; 16 nucleotides match TRBD2. The length of the CDR3 is 18 residues. V lost 5 bases and J lost 0; bases outside the gene matches: 5. The germline CDR1 and CDR2 sequences are SGHNT and YYREEE (reference sequence). The CDR3 spells CASRRGLAGGPSYNEQFF. The CDR3, as DNA: TGTGCCAGCAGACGGGGACTAGCGGGAGGGCCCTCCTACAATGAGCAGTTCTTC.

The chain combines TRBV6-1 with TRBJ1-1; 8 bases are shared with TRBD1. CDR1 is MNHNS and CDR2 is SASEGT in the germline V gene. The CDR3 covers 13 residues. The trim removed 6 bases at V and 3 bases at J, leaving 3 bases unmatched. This CDR3 is CASRNRGDTEAFF. As DNA, the CDR3 is TGTGCCAGCAGGAACAGGGGGGACACTGAAGCTTTCTTT.

This clonotype was seen a handful of times. The V gene is TRBV7-2, the J gene TRBJ2-3; 8 bases map to TRBD1. The CDR3 is made up of 16 amino acids. In germline, CDR1 is SGHTA, CDR2 FQGNSA. After removal of 4 bases from V and 3 bases from J, the junction contained 9 bases not matched to a gene. The DNA for the CDR3 is TGTGCCAGCAGCTCCGCCCCAGGGGGCAGGACAGATACGCAGTATTTT. This encodes CASSSAPGGRTDTQYF.

This clonotype came up a few times. The genes are TRBV21-1 and TRBJ2-2; whether TRBD2, the table's D call, matches the DNA was not checked. TRBV21-1 corresponds to a pseudogene. The CDR3 totals 15 residues. The CDR3 loop is CASSSQGLRAGELFF. The CDR3, as DNA: TGTGCCAGCAGCTCCCAGGGACTCCGTGCCGGGGAGCTGTTTTTT.

The rearrangement uses TRBV7-9 and TRBJ1-2; 7 bases agree with TRBD1. Germline trimming cut 1 base from V and 14 bases from J; bases unmatched to any gene: 13. The length of the CDR3 is 14 residues. Per germline, CDR1 SEHNR and CDR2 FQNEAQ (reference sequence). For the CDR3, the DNA is TGTGCCAGCAGCTTAGATCGGGACAGTCGTCAGAGTACCTTC. Protein: CASSLDRDSRQSTF.

This clonotype has more than one count but fewer than ten. V usage is TRBV7-9 and J usage is TRBJ2-4, with 13 bases lining up with TRBD2. The trim removed 6 bases at V and 8 bases at J, leaving 4 bases unmatched. CDR1 and CDR2 from the germline V gene are SEHNR and FQNEAQ (reference sequence). CDR3 size: 14 residues. The CDR3 loop is CASSIGLAGDIQYF. The CDR3 region has the DNA TGTGCCAGCAGTATTGGACTAGCGGGGGACATTCAGTACTTC. The variable domain in full, completed from reference TRBV7-9 and TRBJ2-4, reads DTGVSQNPRHKITKRGQNVTFRCDPISEHNRLYWYRQTLGQGPEFLTYFQNEAQLEKSRLLSDRFSAERPKGSFSTLEIQRTEQGDSAMYLCASSIGLAGDIQYFGAGTRLSVL.

This clonotype has more than one count but fewer than ten. The V call is TRBV20-1, the J call TRBJ2-7; possible D gene TRBD2, 5 bases. Trimming stripped 0 bases from V and 2 bases from J, with 8 bases between. The germline V gene encodes CDR1 DFQATT and CDR2 SNEGSKA (reference sequence). This CDR3 is 13 amino acids long. The CDR3 region is CSARDSETYEQYF. In nucleotides, the CDR3 is TGCAGTGCTAGAGATAGCGAAACCTACGAGCAGTACTTC.

CDR3 amino acids: CASSERRSHTDTQYF. The CDR3 DNA reads as TGTGCCAGCAGTGAACGAAGAAGTCACACAGATACGCAGTATTTT. The J gene is TRBJ2-3, the V gene TRBV6-1; D is undetermined. Trimming left V 2 bases short and J 2 bases short, with 11 bases between. The CDR3 is 15 residues long. Germline V CDR1 and CDR2: MNHNS, SASEGT.

The chain joins TRBV27 to TRBJ2-4; the match to TRBD1 covers 8 bases. Germline loops: CDR1 MNHEY, CDR2 SMNVEV (reference sequence). The CDR3 sequence is 15 residues long. With V trimmed by 2 bases and J by 5 bases, 5 bases remained unmatched. CDR3: CASSLRRGRENIQYF. DNA for the CDR3: TGTGCCAGCAGTTTACGCAGGGGGCGGGAAAACATTCAGTACTTC.

This clonotype came up a few times. This rearrangement joins TRBV12-3 or TRBV12-4 to TRBJ1-2; 10 bases are shared with TRBD1. V was clipped by 1 base and J by 4 bases; unmatched bases: 3. This CDR3 region has 15 residues. The CDR3 here is CASSLGGTGAYGYTF. The CDR3 coding sequence is TGTGCCAGCAGTTTAGGCGGGACAGGGGCCTATGGCTACACCTTC.

This clonotype was counted between two and nine times. The chain recombines TRBV7-9 with TRBJ2-2; TRBD2 matches 13 bases. This CDR3 is built from 17 residues. Germline CDR1 SEHNR, CDR2 FQNEAQ (reference sequence). V lost 4 bases to trimming and J lost 5 bases; unmatched junction nucleotides: 7. The CDR3 nucleotides are TGTGCCAGCAGCTCCCGACTAGCGGGAGGAAGGACCGGGGAGCTGTTTTTT. Its translation is CASSSRLAGGRTGELFF. The complete variable domain, with remaining parts taken from reference TRBV7-9 and TRBJ2-2, reads DTGVSQNPRHKITKRGQNVTFRCDPISEHNRLYWYRQTLGQGPEFLTYFQNEAQLEKSRLLSDRFSAERPKGSFSTLEIQRTEQGDSAMYLCASSSRLAGGRTGELFFGEGSRLTVL.

This chain uses TRBV6-4 with TRBJ1-1; no definite D call. The ends were cut back, 3 bases at V and 0 bases at J, with 5 bases in the middle. The CDR3 is made up of 13 amino acids. Germline values: CDR1 MRHNA, CDR2 SNTAGT. CDR3 coding DNA: TGTGCCAGCAGTGAGAGCCTGAACACTGAAGCTTTCTTT. Its translation is CASSESLNTEAFF.

This rearrangement joins TRBV20-1 to TRBJ2-2, with D perhaps given as TRBD1 or TRBD2 (5 bases each). Germline V gives CDR1 DFQATT, CDR2 SNEGSKA (reference sequence). Trimming took off 0 bases at V and 5 bases at J, with 13 bases between the two ends. The length of the CDR3 is 15 residues. The CDR3 DNA follows: TGCAGTGCTAGAGATCGTCGGGGCGGAACCGGGGAGCTGTTTTTT. Amino acid sequence: CSARDRRGGTGELFF.

This clonotype was detected only a few times. This chain connects TRBV7-2 to TRBJ1-2; D gene unclear. In germline, CDR1 is SGHTA, CDR2 FQGNSA. Trimming left V 2 bases short and J 7 bases short, with 2 bases between. The CDR3 runs to 10 residues. CDR3 loop: CASSLSGYTF. CDR3 coding DNA: TGTGCCAGCAGCTTATCTGGCTACACCTTC.

This clonotype has only a few counts. The rearrangement joins TRBV6-1 to TRBJ1-5; D not resolved. Germline V lookup: CDR1 MNHNS, CDR2 SASEGT. The V end was cut by 2 bases, the J end by 5 bases, with 13 bases between. The length of the CDR3 is 15 residues. For the CDR3, the DNA is TGTGCCAGCAGTGAAACCGGTTCCTTGCATCAGCCCCAGCATTTT. This translates into CASSETGSLHQPQHF.

The DNA for the CDR3 is TGTGCCAGCAGCTTAAACCCAGGGGGGTTTAATGAAAAACTGTTTTTT. Protein sequence: CASSLNPGGFNEKLFF. The chain links TRBV4-2 to TRBJ1-4, with 7 bases fitting TRBD1. Germline lookup yields CDR1 LGHNA and CDR2 YNFKEQ. The ends lost 5 bases at V and 4 bases at J; junction bases unmatched: 10. This CDR3 has 16 amino acids.

This clonotype was observed a handful of times. This chain connects TRBV7-9 to TRBJ1-1; no clear D gene. The CDR3 sequence is 14 residues long. Germline V gene sequence: CDR1 SEHNR, CDR2 FQNEAQ (reference sequence). V was trimmed by 3 bases and J by 1 base, leaving 9 bases between them. CDR3 sequence: CASSFELPNTEAFF. CDR3 nucleotides: TGTGCCAGCAGCTTTGAGCTACCGAACACTGAAGCTTTCTTT.

The chain has TRBV6-5 and TRBJ2-7; D is perhaps TRBD2 (6 bases). CDR1 is MNHEY and CDR2 is SVGAGI in the germline V gene. The CDR3 extends over 13 amino acids. The ends were cut back, 4 bases at V and 3 bases at J, with 10 bases in the middle. CDR3 bases: TGTGCCAGCAGTTTAACGGGAGACTACGAGCAGTACTTC. The encoded protein is CASSLTGDYEQYF.

This clonotype was seen a handful of times. CDR3 nucleotide sequence: TGTGCCAGCAGCCTTTCGAGTTGGACTGAAGCTTTCTTT. This encodes CASSLSSWTEAFF. This chain joins TRBV6-5 and TRBJ1-1; D is uncertain. V was trimmed by 6 bases and J by 5 bases, leaving 13 bases between them. The CDR3 length is 13 residues. Germline loops: CDR1 MNHEY, CDR2 SVGAGI.

This clonotype came up a few times. The gene calls are TRBV2 and TRBJ2-4; 11 bases match TRBD2. In germline, CDR1 is SNHLY, CDR2 FYNNEI. The CDR3 length is 19 residues. With 3 bases clipped from V and 0 bases from J, the junction kept 10 bases outside the gene matches. The CDR3 protein is CASSEGLAELPLAKNIQYF. The CDR3 coding sequence is TGTGCCAGCAGTGAGGGACTAGCGGAGCTGCCTTTAGCCAAAAACATTCAGTACTTC. The full variable domain, completed using reference TRBV2 and TRBJ2-4, is EPEVTQTPSHQVTQMGQEVILRCVPISNHLYFYWYRQILGQKVEFLVSFYNNEISEKSEIFDDQFSVERPDGSNFTLKIRSTKLEDSAMYFCASSEGLAELPLAKNIQYFGAGTRLSVL.

This rearrangement joins TRBV11-1 to TRBJ2-3; D is unclear. V lost 5 bases and J lost 10, with 13 bases in between. From germline, CDR1 is SGHAT and CDR2 FQDESV (reference sequence). The CDR3 consists of 12 residues. Written as DNA, the CDR3 is TGTGCCAGCAGCCCAGCTAGGAGCGCGCAGTATTTT. This translates into CASSPARSAQYF.

Only a few counts were recorded for this clonotype. CDR3 coding DNA: TGTGCCACCAGCAGAACCACCGGGACAGGAAACACCATATATTTT. Protein product: CATSRTTGTGNTIYF. This rearrangement joins TRBV15 to TRBJ1-3, with a tentative D call TRBD1 (6 bases). With 2 bases removed from V and 4 bases from J, the gap between germline ends came to 12 bases. This CDR3 region has 15 residues. Germline values: CDR1 LNHNV, CDR2 YYDKDF (reference sequence).

This sequence joins TRBV5-1 and TRBJ2-5; 9 bases map to TRBD2. The junction had 4 bases not matched to a gene; V was cut back by 5 bases and J by 2 bases. The germline V gene encodes CDR1 SGHRS and CDR2 YFSETQ. The CDR3 has 14 amino acids. As DNA, the CDR3 is TGCGCCAGCAGGCCGACTAGCGGACAAGAGACCCAGTACTTC. It specifies CASRPTSGQETQYF.

The chain has TRBV7-9 and TRBJ1-4; TRBD1 agrees at 7 bases. There are 15 residues in the CDR3. From germline, CDR1 is SEHNR and CDR2 FQNEAQ (reference sequence). Trimming cost V 3 bases and J 3 bases; bases outside gene matches: 4. The CDR3 region has the DNA TGTGCCAGCAGCTTGGCCGGGACAGCTAATGAAAAACTGTTTTTT. Translated: CASSLAGTANEKLFF.

V is TRBV27 and J is TRBJ2-5; no firm D call. Trimming left V 7 bases short and J 5 bases short, with 20 bases between. This CDR3 spans 15 amino acids. Germline CDR1 reads MNHEY; CDR2 reads SMNVEV (reference sequence). The CDR3 DNA reads as TGTGCCAGCACCCATCAACTATACCCTAAGGAGACCCAGTACTTC. This encodes CASTHQLYPKETQYF.

This clonotype was recorded only once. The chain has TRBV28 and TRBJ2-3, with TRBD2 identical over 10 bases. The CDR3 is made up of 19 amino acids. CDR1 MDHEN and CDR2 SYDVKM come from the germline V gene. V trimming: 3 bases; J trimming: 2 bases; junction bases outside the gene matches: 14. The CDR3 sequence is CASSFENLWTSGNTDTQYF. The CDR3 DNA is TGTGCCAGCAGTTTTGAAAATCTGTGGACTAGCGGAAACACAGATACGCAGTATTTT.

The rearrangement links TRBV4-1 to TRBJ1-6, with D possibly matching TRBD1 (5 bases). The germline gives CDR1 MGHRA, CDR2 YSYEKL. The CDR3 length is 15 residues. The V and J ends lost 2 bases and 5 bases respectively, with 10 bases between them. CDR3 residues: CASSQRQGNNSPLHF. DNA of the CDR3: TGCGCCAGCAGCCAACGCCAGGGAAATAATTCACCCCTCCACTTT.